Listed below are T cell receptor beta chains from one sample, sequenced in a study of blood T cell repertoires in COVID-19. Libraries were prepared by immunoSEQ multiplex PCR; TCRdb keeps only in-frame clonotypes and omits some of them. The sample yields 20,000 to 25,000 clones, 88% seen once. Sequences were obtained from peripheral blood. These receptors came from a human donor in a cohort sampled during active COVID-19. The donor label of this sample is uncertain. Both conserved end residues are part of each CDR3. Each record gives: J gene, D gene, CDR3 length, V gene, clone size, CDR3 protein, CDR3 DNA. D genes are given only for firm matches. The listing skips clone size in some rows; elsewhere it reads once, few, many or a size class.

TRBJ2-1	-	17	TRBV10-1	few	CASILAVTSGIYNEQFF	-
TRBJ2-7	-	14	TRBV19	-	CASSILSHSYEQYF	TGTGCCAGTAGTATATTAAGCCACTCCTACGAGCAGTACTTC
TRBJ2-3	-	16	TRBV7-3	-	CASSKGAGPHADTQYF	TGTGCCAGCAGCAAGGGGGCGGGACCCCACGCAGATACGCAGTATTTT
TRBJ1-1	-	12	TRBV30	-	CAWSGRGTEAFF	TGTGCCTGGAGTGGTAGGGGGACTGAAGCTTTCTTT
TRBJ1-5	-	13	TRBV7-9	few	CASSLAGGEPQHF	TGTGCCAGCAGCTTAGCGGGGGGAGAGCCCCAGCATTTT
TRBJ2-3	TRBD2	16	TRBV18	-	CASSLGTSGTADTQYF	TGTGCCAGCTCACTAGGGACTAGCGGGACCGCAGATACGCAGTATTTT
TRBJ2-5	-	14	TRBV5-1	-	CATRFNQNQETQYF	TGCGCCACCCGATTCAATCAGAACCAAGAGACCCAGTACTTC
TRBJ2-3	TRBD2	15	TRBV13	-	CASSLGTSGRYTQYF	TGTGCCAGCAGCTTAGGGACTAGCGGGAGGTATACGCAGTATTTT
TRBJ2-7	TRBD2	19	TRBV5-7	-	CASSLVAGRLAGRSYEQYF	TGTGCCAGCAGCTTGGTGGCCGGTCGGCTAGCGGGCCGTTCCTACGAGCAGTACTTC
TRBJ2-7	TRBD1	14	TRBV5-1	once	CASSPGQVGDEQYF	TGCGCCAGCAGCCCGGGACAGGTGGGCGACGAGCAGTACTTC
TRBJ1-5	-	15	TRBV28	-	CASSLADRPNQPQHF	TGTGCCAGCAGTTTAGCCGACAGACCCAATCAGCCCCAGCATTTT
TRBJ1-1	TRBD1	16	TRBV7-2	-	CASSPYPRTGDTEAFF	TGTGCCAGCAGCCCCTACCCTCGGACAGGGGACACTGAAGCTTTCTTT
TRBJ2-7	TRBD2	14	TRBV5-3	-	CARSLCGRFHEQYF	TGTGCCAGAAGCTTGTGCGGGAGATTTCACGAGCAGTACTTC
TRBJ1-3	TRBD1	16	TRBV5-4	-	CASSTDRGFGGNTIYF	TGTGCCAGCAGCACAGACAGGGGGTTTGGTGGAAACACCATATATTTT
TRBJ2-6	-	14	TRBV27	-	CASSFSAGANVLTF	TGTGCCAGCAGTTTTTCCGCTGGGGCCAACGTCCTGACTTTC
TRBJ2-1	-	14	TRBV29-1	-	CSVRQRQSYNEQFF	TGCAGCGTGAGACAGCGACAATCCTACAATGAGCAGTTCTTC
TRBJ2-1	-	14	TRBV2	-	CASSDSGLLNEQFF	TGTGCCAGCAGTGATTCAGGGCTTCTTAATGAGCAGTTCTTC
TRBJ1-3	TRBD1	18	TRBV18	-	CASSPIRSDRGSGNTIYF	TGTGCCAGCTCACCAATCAGATCGGACAGGGGATCTGGAAACACCATATATTTT
TRBJ2-7	TRBD1	15	TRBV29-1	-	CSVLLGTGRVYEQYF	TGCAGCGTCCTCCTAGGGACAGGGAGAGTCTACGAGCAGTACTTC
TRBJ2-5	-	15	TRBV25-1	-	CASSDKRSGAETQYF	TGTGCCAGCAGTGATAAAAGGTCCGGAGCCGAGACCCAGTACTTC
TRBJ2-7	-	12	TRBV5-5	-	CASTQGAYEQYF	TGTGCCAGCACACAGGGTGCCTACGAGCAGTACTTC
TRBJ2-5	TRBD2	15	TRBV19	-	CASSPFGAGGETQYF	TGTGCCAGTAGCCCCTTTGGGGCGGGAGGAGAGACCCAGTACTTC
TRBJ2-2	TRBD2	15	TRBV4-2	-	CASSQDAGGAGELFF	TGTGCCAGCAGCCAAGATGCTGGGGGGGCCGGGGAGCTGTTTTTT
TRBJ2-3	TRBD2	14	TRBV19	-	CASSTQREYDTQYF	TGTGCCAGTAGTACTCAGCGGGAGTACGATACGCAGTATTTT
TRBJ1-1	-	15	TRBV27	-	CASSPQPAREVGAFF	TGTGCCAGCAGTCCCCAACCCGCCCGGGAGGTAGGAGCTTTCTTT
TRBJ2-5	-	13	TRBV2	once	CASSRVLQETQYF	TGTGCCAGCAGCCGGGTCCTCCAAGAGACCCAGTACTTC
TRBJ1-3	-	14	TRBV30	few	CAWSVRGAGNTIYF	TGTGCCTGGAGTGTACGGGGGGCTGGAAACACCATATATTTT
TRBJ2-2	-	14	TRBV5-1	-	CASSLVPGTGELFF	TGCGCCAGCAGCTTGGTGCCAGGCACCGGGGAGCTGTTTTTT
TRBJ2-1	TRBD2	15	TRBV7-3	-	CASSLTAGVKYEQFF	TGTGCCAGCAGCTTAACCGCGGGAGTTAAATATGAGCAGTTCTTC
TRBJ2-1	TRBD2	15	TRBV7-8	-	CASSWLAGALGEQFF	TGTGCCAGCAGCTGGCTAGCGGGAGCCCTTGGTGAGCAGTTCTTC
TRBJ1-5	-	16	TRBV27	-	CASSPNPGIYNQPQHF	TGTGCCAGCAGTCCTAACCCGGGAATTTACAATCAGCCCCAGCATTTT
TRBJ2-2	TRBD2	16	TRBV29-1	-	CSVETGLAGSTGELFF	TGCAGCGTTGAAACGGGACTAGCGGGAAGCACCGGGGAGCTGTTTTTT
TRBJ1-1	-	12	TRBV7-9	-	CASSRGNTEAFF	TGTGCCAGCAGCCGGGGGAACACTGAAGCTTTCTTT
TRBJ1-1	-	15	TRBV28	-	CASSLFVRAGTEAFF	TGTGCCAGCAGTTTATTCGTCAGGGCAGGGACTGAAGCTTTCTTT
TRBJ1-1	-	14	TRBV5-1	-	CASSGSGDDTEAFF	TGCGCCAGCAGTGGGAGTGGGGATGACACTGAAGCTTTCTTT
TRBJ2-3	TRBD1	14	TRBV30	once	CAWSPGQGIDTQYF	TGTGCCTGGAGTCCGGGACAGGGAATAGATACGCAGTATTTT
TRBJ1-3	-	15	TRBV2	-	CASSASGGSGNTIYF	TGTGCCAGCAGTGCTTCGGGTGGCTCTGGAAACACCATATATTTT